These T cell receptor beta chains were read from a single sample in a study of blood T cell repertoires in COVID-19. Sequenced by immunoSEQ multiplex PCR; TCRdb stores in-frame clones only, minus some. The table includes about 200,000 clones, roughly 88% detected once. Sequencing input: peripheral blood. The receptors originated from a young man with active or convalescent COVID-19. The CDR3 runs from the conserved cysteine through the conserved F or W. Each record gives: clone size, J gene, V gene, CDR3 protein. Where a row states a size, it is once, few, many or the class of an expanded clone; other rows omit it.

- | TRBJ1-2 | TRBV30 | CAWSEEGTANYGYTF
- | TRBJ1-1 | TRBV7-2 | CASSLAVAGGTTEAFF
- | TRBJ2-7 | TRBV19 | CASSMGQGPDSYEQYF
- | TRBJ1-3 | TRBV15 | CATSLSRWESVGNTIYF
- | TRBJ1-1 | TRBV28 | CASSYDRGTAFF
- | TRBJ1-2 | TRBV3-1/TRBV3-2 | CASSQEWRAGTYGYTF
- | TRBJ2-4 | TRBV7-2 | CASSSGLQGAWDIQYF
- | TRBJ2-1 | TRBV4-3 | CASSPSGGPYNEQFF
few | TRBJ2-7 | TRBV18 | CASSRSPTGDNYEQYF
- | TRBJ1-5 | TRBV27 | CASSLTGQSGQPQHF
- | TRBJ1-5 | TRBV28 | CASSSPKDGGGRNQPQHF
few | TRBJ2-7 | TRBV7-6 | CASSPTSGTSGAQYF
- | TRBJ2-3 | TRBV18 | CASSPWTSGRRSTDTQYF
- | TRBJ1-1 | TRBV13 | CASNVGATEAFF
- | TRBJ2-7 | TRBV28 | CASSSAGTGAYEQYF
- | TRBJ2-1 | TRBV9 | CASTRSSYNEQFF
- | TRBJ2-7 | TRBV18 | CASSSDGNEQYF
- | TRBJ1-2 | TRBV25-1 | CASSEPEAGSYGYTF
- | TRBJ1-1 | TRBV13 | CASSLDPGEHTEAFF
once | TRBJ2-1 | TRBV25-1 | CASSDAGFRNEQFF
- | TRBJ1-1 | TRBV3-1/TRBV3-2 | CASSQKQTVNTEAFF
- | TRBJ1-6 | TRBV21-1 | CASSKEGDRKSPLHF
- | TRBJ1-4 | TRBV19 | CASSQTTGEGMTNEKLFF
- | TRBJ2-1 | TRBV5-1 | CASSLLARDSYNEQFF
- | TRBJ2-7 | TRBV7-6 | CASSPDMSSSYEQYF
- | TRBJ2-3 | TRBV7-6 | CASSYPLAGGPSGHTDTQYF
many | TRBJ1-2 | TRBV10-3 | CAISDPTTGRGYTF
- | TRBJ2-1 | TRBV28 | CASQEGKVYEQFF
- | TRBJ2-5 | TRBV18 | CASSQGDETQYF
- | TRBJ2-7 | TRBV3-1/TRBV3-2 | CASSQDPGGYEQYF
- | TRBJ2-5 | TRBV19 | CASSIDGSGAGGPAETQYF
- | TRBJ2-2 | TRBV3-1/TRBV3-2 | CASSQDFRNTGELFF
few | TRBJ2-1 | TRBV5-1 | CASSLGGQSYNEQFF
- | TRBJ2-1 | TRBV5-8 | CASSPSGVSYNEQFF
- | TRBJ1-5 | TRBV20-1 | CSASSAGDQPQHF
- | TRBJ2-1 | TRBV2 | CASTVVVEQFF
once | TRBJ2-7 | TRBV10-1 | CASSDDRSSYEQYF
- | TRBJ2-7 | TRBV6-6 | CASTRQGGLFYEQYF
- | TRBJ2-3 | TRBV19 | CASSLEPYGADTQYF
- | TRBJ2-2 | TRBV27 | CASSGNRGGTGELFF
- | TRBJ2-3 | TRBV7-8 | CASAVPSTDTQYF
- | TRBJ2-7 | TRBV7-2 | CASSRDRSSYEQYF
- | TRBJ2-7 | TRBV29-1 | CSVLPSGTFGEQYF
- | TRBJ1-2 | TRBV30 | CAWSPPGQPNYGYTF
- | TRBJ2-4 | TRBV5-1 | CASSSETTSEGAKNIQYF
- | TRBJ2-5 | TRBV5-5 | CASSPPPQGGETQYF
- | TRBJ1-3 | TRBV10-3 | CAISAGVFRRDRPSASGNTIYF
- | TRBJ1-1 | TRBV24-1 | CATSDLTEEAFF
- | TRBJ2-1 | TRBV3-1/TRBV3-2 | CASSQGWGAYNEQFF
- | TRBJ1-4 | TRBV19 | CASSPIARNEKLFF
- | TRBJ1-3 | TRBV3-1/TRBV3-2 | CASSLQGARGNTIYF
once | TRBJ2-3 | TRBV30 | CAWASRGRSDTQYF
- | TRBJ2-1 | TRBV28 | CASRAGGDNEQFF
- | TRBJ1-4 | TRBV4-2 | CASSQDTLGEKLFF
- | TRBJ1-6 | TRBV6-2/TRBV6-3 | CASSYGATLDSPLHF